These 2 T cell receptor beta chains share one sample of origin, sequenced in a study of T cells in Graves' hyperthyroidism and ophthalmopathy. RNA transcripts were the template for amplifying TCR beta CDR3 regions. The primer set for the first-round RT-PCR of the TCR CDR3 was HTBI. Each CDR3 protein gets one entry after TCRdb re-called the multiplex PCR reads with MiXCR. Of about 400,000 distinct CDR3 sequences listed, 11% to 15% are singletons. Sequenced material: blood. The receptors stem from a man aged 45-65 years with Graves' ophthalmopathy.

The rearrangement uses TRBV6-1 and TRBJ2-7; 10 bases line up with TRBD2. CDR1 is MNHNS and CDR2 is SASEGT in the germline V gene. Trimming at V came to 5 bases and at J to 1 base, leaving 8 bases not matched to a gene. This CDR3 has 16 residues. For the CDR3, the DNA is TGTGCCAGCAGTTTATCAACTAGCGGGATTTCCTACGAGCAGTACTTC. Its translation is CASSLSTSGISYEQYF.

V is TRBV11-3 and J is TRBJ2-4; D remains ambiguous. V was clipped by 1 base and J by 6 bases, with 10 bases between them. There are 14 residues in the CDR3. In germline, CDR1 is SGHNT, CDR2 YENEEA. CDR3 in amino acids: CASSLAHLGNIQYF. CDR3 sequence (DNA): TGTGCCAGCAGCTTAGCGCATTTAGGAAACATTCAGTACTTC.